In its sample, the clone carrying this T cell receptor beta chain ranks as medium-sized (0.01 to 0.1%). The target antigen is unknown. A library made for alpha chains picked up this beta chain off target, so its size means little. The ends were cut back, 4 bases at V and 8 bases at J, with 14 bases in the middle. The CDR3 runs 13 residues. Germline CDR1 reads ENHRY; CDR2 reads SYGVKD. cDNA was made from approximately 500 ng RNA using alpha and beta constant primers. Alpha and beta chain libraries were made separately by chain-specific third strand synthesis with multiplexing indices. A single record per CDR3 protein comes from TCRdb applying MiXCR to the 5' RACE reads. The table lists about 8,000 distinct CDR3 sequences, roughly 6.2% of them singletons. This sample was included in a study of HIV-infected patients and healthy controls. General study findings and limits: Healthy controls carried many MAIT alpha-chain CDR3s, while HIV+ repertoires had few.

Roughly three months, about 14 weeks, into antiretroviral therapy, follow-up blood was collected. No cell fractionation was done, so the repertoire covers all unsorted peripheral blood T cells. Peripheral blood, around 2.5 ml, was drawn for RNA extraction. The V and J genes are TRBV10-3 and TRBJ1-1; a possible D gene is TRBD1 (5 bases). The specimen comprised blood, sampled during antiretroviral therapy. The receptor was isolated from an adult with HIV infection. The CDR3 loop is CAISGGRGDEAFF. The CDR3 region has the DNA TGTGCCATCAGTGGGGGGAGAGGGGACGAAGCTTTCTTT.